The rows below give T cell receptor beta chains drawn from one sample of a study of blood T cell repertoires in COVID-19. Using immunoSEQ multiplex PCR, the repertoire was profiled, and TCRdb retains in-frame clones only, with some absent. The data contain around 360,000 clones, around 87% of them singletons. The sequenced sample consisted of PBMCs or T cells enriched from blood (not recorded which). These receptors were collected from a man between 35 and 55 years old in a cohort exposed to, infected with or recovered from COVID-19 (not recorded which). CDR3s include the opening cysteine and the closing phenylalanine or tryptophan. Fields, in order: D gene, J gene, V gene, CDR3 protein, CDR3 DNA. A D gene is named only where the DNA matches it firmly.

TRBD1 TRBJ1-2 TRBV27 CASSLYPDRDYGYTF TGTGCCAGCAGTTTATACCCCGACAGGGACTATGGCTACACCTTC
TRBD2 TRBJ2-1 TRBV10-3 CAISAIAGEYNEQFF TGTGCCATCAGTGCTATAGCGGGAGAATACAATGAGCAGTTCTTC
- TRBJ2-2 TRBV19 CASSTVSGNTGELFF TGTGCCAGTAGTACGGTCTCAGGCAACACCGGGGAGCTGTTTTTT
- TRBJ2-7 TRBV11-2 CASSPHQGYEQYF TGTGCCAGCAGCCCGCACCAGGGCTACGAGCAGTACTTC
TRBD2 TRBJ2-1 TRBV25-1 CASSAPGTSGAYNEQFF TGTGCCAGCAGTGCCCCCGGGACTAGCGGTGCCTACAATGAGCAGTTCTTC
TRBD1 TRBJ2-1 TRBV28 CASSFGQGDEQFF TGTGCCAGCAGTTTTGGACAGGGTGATGAGCAGTTCTTC
- TRBJ2-7 TRBV21-1 CASSKVNRDRSYEQYF TGTGCCAGCAGCAAAGTTAACCGGGACAGATCCTACGAGCAGTACTTC
TRBD2 TRBJ2-7 TRBV6-5 CASSYRREGPYEQYF TGTGCCAGCAGTTACCGGCGGGAGGGCCCCTACGAGCAGTACTTC
TRBD2 TRBJ2-7 TRBV5-4 CASSAYEAGGPKQYF TGTGCCAGCAGCGCCTATGAAGCGGGAGGGCCTAAGCAGTACTTC
- TRBJ1-1 TRBV5-4 CASSLGIGYMNTEAFF TGTGCCAGCAGCTTGGGGATCGGGTACATGAACACTGAAGCTTTCTTT
TRBD1 TRBJ1-1 TRBV5-5 CASSHSGQANTEAFF TGTGCCAGCAGCCATTCCGGACAGGCGAACACTGAAGCTTTCTTT
TRBD1 TRBJ2-1 TRBV29-1 CSVAPNRGPYNEQFF TGCAGCGTTGCCCCCAACAGGGGACCCTACAATGAGCAGTTCTTC